Here is one T cell receptor (beta chain) with its context. Its antigen is as yet unknown. CDR3 length: 18 amino acids. V lost 3 bases, J lost 0 bases, and 9 bases stayed unmatched. Germline CDR1 reads SGHVS; CDR2 reads FNYEAQ. Using immunoSEQ multiplex PCR, the repertoire was profiled, and TCRdb retains in-frame clones only, with some absent. Among about 6,400 clones listed, about 77% were seen once. This sample is part of a study of T cells and Merkel cell carcinoma outcomes. Study findings and constraints: In Merkel cell carcinoma, repertoire and T-cell density reportedly predicted outcomes.

This sequence originates from a human donor with Merkel cell carcinoma. Some clones in this sample may be carry-over from other donors' samples. The sample taken for sequencing was tumor tissue from Merkel cell carcinoma. V usage is TRBV7-6 and J usage is TRBJ2-7; 12 positions match TRBD2. The DNA for the CDR3 is TGTGCCAGCAGCTTGGGGCTAGCGGGAGGGCCCCTCTCCTACGAGCAGTACTTC. It yields the protein CASSLGLAGGPLSYEQYF.